This TCR beta chain was recorded in a study of tumor-infiltrating lymphocytes in oesophageal squamous cell carcinoma. V lost 7 bases, J lost 1 base, and 5 bases stayed unmatched. The CDR3 consists of 16 residues. Germline CDR1 is MNHGY and CDR2 is SAAAGT. A single record per CDR3 protein comes from TCRdb applying MiXCR to the PCR reads. Found here are about 14,000 distinct CDR3 sequences, less than 60% of them singletons; the top ten hold around 15%. This sequence was found in a male donor with esophageal squamous cell carcinoma. Sequencing was carried out using blood. This sequence joins TRBV6-8 and TRBJ2-6; TRBD1 agrees at 9 bases. Here the CDR3 reads CASNPGQGSGANVLTF. CDR3 nucleotides: TGTGCCAGCAACCCGGGACAGGGATCTGGGGCCAACGTCCTGACTTTC.